This TCR beta chain is drawn from a study of cytomegalovirus exposure and HLA in healthy donors (dated by TCRdb to 2017 to 2019). Study-level background: An earlier analysis of 587 of the donors reported 250 to 350 Gb of sequence data and some 120 million unique TCR beta sequences from 150 million to 200 million T cells. An early release that covered around 590 HLA-typed donors contained approximately 300 gigabases of sequencing data and around 80 million unique TCR sequences. Of the 398 genotyped donors, over 70% fell in the genetic ancestry cluster associated with self-reported Caucasian donors. The study aimed to test whether cataloging public T cell receptors could reveal signatures of past pathogen exposure. The study used immunosequencing to profile the T cell repertoires of under 700 subjects and linked those repertoires to cytomegalovirus serostatus. A separate validation cohort of about 110 different subjects was used in addition to the roughly 640-subject first cohort. To predict cytomegalovirus infection status, the study combined high-throughput TCR immunosequencing, statistical association of individual TCRs with disease status, and machine learning. A later analysis re-analyzed previously published TCR beta repertoires from about 600 donors and added high-resolution HLA genotyping to study TCR occurrence patterns. The later analysis used no new phenotypic data to find candidate immune exposures, relying instead on TCR beta sequences and their occurrence across donors. To decide whether each TCR beta V gene segment behaved as functional or pseudogenic, an earlier analysis of 587 of the donors relied on high-throughput TCR beta sequencing. Alongside the repertoire data, information on donor age, sex, ethnicity and CMV serostatus was compiled. Genome-wide SNP genotypes for about three fifths of the 666 donors were used in a later genetic analysis, which treated that subset as a discovery cohort. All discovery cohort repertoires had been generated using a single sequencing platform. Class I and class II HLA loci were covered by the typing at four-digit resolution. Typing coverage differed by locus: A, B, C, DRB1 and DQB1 were typed in roughly 629-640 donors, DQA1 in about 510, DPA1 in approximately 610, and DPB1 in just under 490. Roughly five DR-DQ haplotypes were handled as single units for association and clustering, since linkage in the cohort was strong. On average, roughly 250,000 unique TCR beta nucleotide sequences were sequenced per donor among 350 to 400 genotyped donors of the cohort, with approximately 18% of those sequences being non-productive. The paper as a whole reports these results and caveats: In a later analysis, more than 15,000 TCR beta sequences were associated with specific HLA alleles at a false discovery rate of 0.05. Three of the identified cytomegalovirus-associated TCR beta chains were confirmed in vitro to be specific for cytomegalovirus antigens. Linkage disequilibrium might explain the correlated functional status among segregating V segments, but an unknown experimental factor could not be excluded. In a later analysis, several top co-occurrence clusters were reported to appear linked to parvovirus B19, influenza, CMV and Epstein-Barr virus. Because counts were too low, some 16 rarely observed V segments, including chromosome 9 orphons, were excluded from the earlier analysis of a few hundred of the donors. The presence/absence analyses assumed that sequencing depth was roughly uniform across donors, and that assumption may not be true. A cluster of highly shared sequence variants was judged likely to be a technical artifact of the sequencing pipeline. The classifier was reported to diagnose cytomegalovirus status with high specificity and sensitivity in both the original cohort and the validation cohort. Some IMGT-functional V segments, including TRBV6-2 and TRBV6-3, could not be distinguished by the 87-base-pair reads and were therefore excluded. Because HLA typing was missing for some donors at each locus, association tests included only the typed subset. A further reported finding was that TCR beta sequences accurately predicted the HLA-A and HLA-B alleles for most subjects in the first cohort. CMV serostatus was the only immune exposure information available for the cohort. Across donors, most TCR sequences were observed very rarely, whereas some public TCRs were present in many individuals. According to a later analysis, TCR association rates differed among HLA loci, with DRB1 alleles showing the most associated TCRs and HLA-C alleles showing the fewest. Assigning TCR associations to individual alleles was difficult when HLA alleles, especially DR and DQ, strongly co-occurred. In a later analysis, HLA-associated TCR beta chains were found to be more clonally expanded and to have lower generation probabilities than equally common non-associated chains. The study gave a list of 150 to 200 TCR beta chains associated with cytomegalovirus. It was suggested by the authors that the approach could potentially be generalized to other disease states and immunological phenotypes. Compared with the roughly 670-donor mean, donors in an Asian-associated ancestry cluster had fewer N-insertions in productive TCRs, according to a later genetic analysis. In an earlier analysis of 587 of the donors, most TCR beta V segments were observed in productive rearrangements about 87% or about 30% of the time, broadly matching IMGT annotations. Most CMV-associated TCR beta chains appeared to be HLA-restricted in a later analysis, and the HLA associations seemed to be driven largely by CMV exposure. An association between a missense DCLRE1C variant and V-gene and J-gene trimming of TCR beta chains was found in a later genetic analysis and replicated in an independent cohort. Only TCR beta chains were sequenced in this cohort, and the absence of alpha or paired-chain data limited detectable features.

In total, 666 healthy bone marrow donors made up the cohort. All cohort members were sampled while nominally healthy, although unrecorded immune exposures were likely present. The donor was CMV seronegative and belonged to the group of 352 seronegative cohort members. A peripheral blood sample was provided by each donor, and peripheral blood mononuclear cells were used for TCR beta sequencing. Genomic DNA extraction from the blood cell samples was performed with the Qiagen DNeasy Blood Extraction Kit. Turning to this clone: Its antigen remains unidentified. Base qualities are not recorded, but no much larger clone differs from it by a single base.

Library preparation employed the immunoSEQ multiplex PCR assay. A mixture of 60 forward primers for TCR Vbeta segments and 13 reverse primers for TCR Jbeta segments was used in the multiplex PCR. The CDR3 region of rearranged TCR beta genes was amplified from genomic DNA by a multiplex PCR assay. On the Illumina HiSeq System, the amplified TCR beta libraries were sequenced as 87-base-pair reads. In the paper's pipeline: A later analysis tallied roughly 78 million unique TCR beta chains across the 550 to 850 repertoires, and approximately 12 million of those chains were shared by two or more donors. A nearest-neighbor algorithm error-corrected the raw reads and collapsed the reads into unique sequences, merging closely related sequences to remove PCR and sequencing errors. To assign V, D and J gene segments, CDR3 sequences were aligned to IMGT reference sequences. For a sequence to be retained, a match of at least six nucleotides was required to both a V gene segment and a J gene segment. A rearrangement was called productive if the CDR3 had no stop codons and remained in frame with V and J, and every other rearrangement was called non-productive. Following IMGT convention, CDR3 was defined as the stretch from the second conserved V-encoded cysteine to the conserved J-encoded phenylalanine. In an earlier analysis of more than 550 of the donors, sequences lacking an unambiguous match to a single V gene segment were excluded. An earlier analysis of over 450 of the donors classified V segments as functional when productive rearrangements were above 56.7% and as segregating when the standard deviation between donors was above 5%. A statistical classification framework was built for diagnosing cytomegalovirus status from the catalog of TCR beta chain sequences. V and J gene assignment, in a later analysis, came from comparing TCR nucleotide sequences with IMGT/GENE-DB human TR gene sequences. The TCRdist pipeline was used in a later analysis to assign CDR3 sequences and most-parsimonious VDJ recombination scenarios. In a later analysis, each TCR beta chain was defined by its CDR3 amino acid sequence together with its V-gene family, and reads lacking a unique V-gene family were excluded. To address suspected cross-contamination and a sequencing artifact, a later analysis removed 450 to 700 highly shared, low-generation-probability nucleotide sequences. In a later analysis, a clonal expansion index was calculated for each public chain from normalized within-repertoire ranks of inferred template counts. Generation probabilities in a later analysis came from a VDJ recombination model fitted to out-of-frame rearrangements, and those results were checked against IGoR. In a later analysis, hypergeometric tests were used to score TCR-TCR, TCR-HLA and TCR-CMV co-occurrence, with a repertoire-size bias correction applied to TCR pairs. A later analysis estimated false discovery rates by permuting HLA or CMV assignments 20 times. A later analysis grouped co-occurring TCRs with DBSCAN, adding TCRdist sequence similarity when clustering within HLA-allele-positive subsets. Repertoires with fewer than 30,000 or more than 120,000 public chains, plus five repertoires with anomalous nucleotide sharing, were excluded from co-occurrence clustering. TCRdb retrieved this table from immuneACCESS and kept in-frame rearrangements only. Not all clones are present; in checked studies, unresolved V genes account for under half, and no reason is known for the remainder. V, J and clone size are taken as reported in that table, and D and trimming were inferred from the DNA itself. The sample table records about 120,000 clones; 75% to 90% of these occur just once. Approximately 0.22% of the sample is taken by the ten largest.

Measured from the cysteine to the phenylalanine, the CDR3 is 14 residues long. The kept DNA is CDR3 alone, 42 bases in frame from the first base. Trimming takes 7 bases off V and 11 bases off J; junction bases not matched to a gene: 14. CDR1 and CDR2 are read off the germline V gene as MDHEN and SYDVKM. Sequenced material: PBMCs. This TCR came from a man aged 50 to 59 in good health and CMV-seronegative. The chain was built from TRBV28 and TRBJ1-5, with TRBD1 identical over 7 junction bases. CDR3 region: CASTKGAGGPTQHF. The DNA sequence is TGTGCCAGCACCAAGGGGGCAGGGGGGCCGACCCAGCATTTT.